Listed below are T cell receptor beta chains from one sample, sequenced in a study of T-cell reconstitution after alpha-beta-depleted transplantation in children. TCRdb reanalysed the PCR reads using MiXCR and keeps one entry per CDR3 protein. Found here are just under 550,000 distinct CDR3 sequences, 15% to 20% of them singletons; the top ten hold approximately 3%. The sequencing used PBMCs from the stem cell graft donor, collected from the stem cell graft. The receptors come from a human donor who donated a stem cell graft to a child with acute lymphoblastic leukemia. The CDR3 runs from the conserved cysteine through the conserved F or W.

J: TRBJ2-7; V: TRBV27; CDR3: CASSLFPTYEQYF
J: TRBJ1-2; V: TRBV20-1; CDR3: CSVGTVSALTF
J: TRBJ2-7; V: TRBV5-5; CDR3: CASSWDRGAYEQYF
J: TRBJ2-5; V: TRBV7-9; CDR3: CASSPETGPFGTQYF
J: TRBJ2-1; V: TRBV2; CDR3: CASRRTGTGASNEQFF
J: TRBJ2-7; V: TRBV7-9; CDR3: CASSLESKQYF
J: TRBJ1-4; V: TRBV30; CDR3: CAWSARGPEKLFF
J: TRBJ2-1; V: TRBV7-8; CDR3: CASSADSHYNEQFF
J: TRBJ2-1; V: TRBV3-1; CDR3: CASSQNPGPGNEQFF
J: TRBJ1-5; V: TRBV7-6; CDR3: CASSLGQGEEQPQHF
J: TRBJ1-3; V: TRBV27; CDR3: CASSSKTGSGNTIYF
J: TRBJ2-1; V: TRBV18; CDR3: CASSPGTFKTYNEQFF
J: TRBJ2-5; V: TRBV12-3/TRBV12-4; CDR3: CASSWTGETQYF
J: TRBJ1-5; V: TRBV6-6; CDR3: CASSETGTGSNQPQHF
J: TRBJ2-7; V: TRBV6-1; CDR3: CASSSTGETYGQYF
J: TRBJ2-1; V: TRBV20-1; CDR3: CSASPGQKINNEQFF
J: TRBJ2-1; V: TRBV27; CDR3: CASSTGTDNEQFF
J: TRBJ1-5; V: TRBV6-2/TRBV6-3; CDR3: CASSSNDRGSPGAGPQHF
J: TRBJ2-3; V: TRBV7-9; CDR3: CASSSNLGADTQYF
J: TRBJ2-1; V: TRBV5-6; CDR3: CASSLERWGTSAYNEQFF
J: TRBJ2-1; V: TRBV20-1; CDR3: CSARDSGEWRDNEQFF
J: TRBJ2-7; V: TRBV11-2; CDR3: CASRRLAVYEQYF
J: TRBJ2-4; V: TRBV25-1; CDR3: CASSAPGTWAKNIQYF
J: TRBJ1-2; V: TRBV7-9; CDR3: CASSLAPDSHGYTF
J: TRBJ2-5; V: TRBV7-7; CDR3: CASSPRQGAGETQYF
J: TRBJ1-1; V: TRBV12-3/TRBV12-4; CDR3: CASSLLGRGWSEAFF
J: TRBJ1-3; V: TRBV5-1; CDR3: CASSLEGQGGRNTIYF
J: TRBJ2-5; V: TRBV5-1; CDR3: CASSLGQGQTQYF
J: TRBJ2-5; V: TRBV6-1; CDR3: CASSLKVGGAQETQYF
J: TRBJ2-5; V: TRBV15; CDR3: CATSRGLAGAGETQYF
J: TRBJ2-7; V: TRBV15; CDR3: CATSRDRGLGQGSYEQYF
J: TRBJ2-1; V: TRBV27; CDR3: CATRTNLDYNEQFF
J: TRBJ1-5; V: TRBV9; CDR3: CASSVQGDSNQPQHF
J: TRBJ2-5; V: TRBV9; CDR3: CASNPTGTSGKETQYF
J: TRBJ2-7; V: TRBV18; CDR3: CASSPTLSGVYEQYF
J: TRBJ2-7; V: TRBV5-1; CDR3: CASSFPAGNPREQYF
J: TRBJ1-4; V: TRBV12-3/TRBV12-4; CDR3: CASSLGGRGAFF
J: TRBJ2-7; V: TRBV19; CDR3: CASAAGATYEQYF
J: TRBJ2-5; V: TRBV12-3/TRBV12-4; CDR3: CASSLTSGSLKTQYF
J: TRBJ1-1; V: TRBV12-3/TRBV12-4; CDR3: CASRSGQLNTEAFF